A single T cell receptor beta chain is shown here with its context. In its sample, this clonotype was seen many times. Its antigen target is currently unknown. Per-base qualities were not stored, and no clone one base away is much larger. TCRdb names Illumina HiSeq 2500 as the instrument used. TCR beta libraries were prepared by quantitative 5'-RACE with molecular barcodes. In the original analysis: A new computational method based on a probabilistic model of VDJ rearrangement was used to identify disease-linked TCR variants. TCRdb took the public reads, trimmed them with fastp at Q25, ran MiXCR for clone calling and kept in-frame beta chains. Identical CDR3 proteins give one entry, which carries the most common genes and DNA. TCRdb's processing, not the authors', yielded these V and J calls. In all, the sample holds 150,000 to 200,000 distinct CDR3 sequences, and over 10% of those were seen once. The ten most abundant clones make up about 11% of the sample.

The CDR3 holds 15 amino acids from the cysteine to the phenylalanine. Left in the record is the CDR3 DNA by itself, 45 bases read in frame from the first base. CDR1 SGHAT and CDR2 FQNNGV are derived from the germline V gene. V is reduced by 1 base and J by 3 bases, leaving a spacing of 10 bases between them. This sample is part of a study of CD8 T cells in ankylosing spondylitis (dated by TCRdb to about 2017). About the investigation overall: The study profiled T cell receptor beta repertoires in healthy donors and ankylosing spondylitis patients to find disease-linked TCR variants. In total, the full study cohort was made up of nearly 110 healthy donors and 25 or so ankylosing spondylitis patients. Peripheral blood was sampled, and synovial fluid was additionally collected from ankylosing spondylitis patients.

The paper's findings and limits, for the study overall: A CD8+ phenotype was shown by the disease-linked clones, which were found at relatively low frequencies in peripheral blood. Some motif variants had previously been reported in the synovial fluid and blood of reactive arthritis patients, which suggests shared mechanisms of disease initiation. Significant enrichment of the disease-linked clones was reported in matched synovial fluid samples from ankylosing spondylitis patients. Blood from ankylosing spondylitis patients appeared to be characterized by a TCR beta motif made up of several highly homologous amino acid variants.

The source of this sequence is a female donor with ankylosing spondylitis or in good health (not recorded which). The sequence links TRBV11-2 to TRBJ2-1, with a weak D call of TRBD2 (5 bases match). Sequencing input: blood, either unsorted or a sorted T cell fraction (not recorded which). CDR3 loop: CASSLGAGRYNEQFF. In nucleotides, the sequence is TGTGCCAGCAGCTTAGGGGCGGGCCGCTACAATGAGCAGTTCTTC.